This T cell receptor beta chain comes out of a study of T cell repertoires in cytomegalovirus infection. Across the whole study: CMV infection plus the matching HLA type was flagged by public TCR beta signatures.

As to this clonotype: Its target is unknown.

TCRdb ran MiXCR on the reads and lists one entry per CDR3 protein. The sample comprises 450,000 to 600,000 distinct CDR3 sequences, about 33% of which are singletons, and 17% rests with the top ten. The sequenced sample was cultured PBMCs, obtained from culture after CMV antigen stimulation. The TCR was taken from a human donor in good health (CMV status not recorded). Some clones in this sample may be carry-over from other donors' samples.

CDR3 loop: CASSQFGGRAETQYF. The CDR3 nucleotides read TGCGCCAGCAGCCAATTCGGGGGGAGAGCGGAGACCCAGTACTTC. This chain joins TRBV4-1 and TRBJ2-5; TRBD2 matches 7 bases. Germline V CDR1 and CDR2: MGHRA, YSYEKL. The CDR3 consists of 15 residues. The ends lost 2 bases at V and 5 bases at J; junction bases unmatched: 8.